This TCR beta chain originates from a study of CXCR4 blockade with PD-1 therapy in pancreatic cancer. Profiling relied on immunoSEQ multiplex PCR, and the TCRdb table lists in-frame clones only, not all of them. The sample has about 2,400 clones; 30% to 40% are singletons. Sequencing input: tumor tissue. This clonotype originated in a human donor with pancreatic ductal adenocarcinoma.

The CDR3 sequence is CASSSTEYGYTF. The CDR3 DNA reads as TGTGCCAGCAGTTCGACGGAGTATGGCTACACCTTC. V usage is TRBV6-8 and J usage is TRBJ1-2, with no clear D. Germline-derived CDR1 and CDR2 are MNHGY and SAAAGT. Trimming cost V 4 bases and J 5 bases, with 8 bases left between them. This CDR3 is built from 12 residues.